This T cell receptor (beta chain) was recorded in a study of regulatory T cells in long-lasting Graves disease. General study points: Relative to new patients (around 1,000), persistent patients exhibited greater sharing of public clonotypes (around 2,700).

Trimming shortened V by 1 base and J by 5 bases, and 14 bases separated the two germline ends. The length of the CDR3 is 15 residues. Per germline, CDR1 LGHDT and CDR2 YNNKEL (reference sequence). CDR3-region Arm-PCR and iRepertoire HTBI primers produced the TCR beta libraries. TCRdb fed the multiplex PCR reads into MiXCR, producing one record per CDR3 protein. Altogether approximately 230,000 distinct CDR3 sequences are present, 15% to 20% being singletons, with the ten largest covering less than 25%. Notes on this clonotype: Its matching antigen is unknown.

Time point: newly diagnosed GD, antithyroid drugs for less than 3 months. The TCR library was prepared using RNA isolated from PBMCs. The chain employs TRBV3-1 and TRBJ1-1; TRBD1 is a possible D gene (6 bases). The material sequenced was peripheral blood mononuclear cells (PBMCs), taken at new diagnosis, from a patient treated with antithyroid drugs. The clonotype comes from a female donor with Graves disease. The CDR3 nucleotides read TGTGCCAGCAGCCAAGGAGAATCAGGGGTTACTGAAGCTTTCTTT. Its protein is CASSQGESGVTEAFF.